What follows are 20 T cell receptor beta chains derived from one specimen sequenced in a study of CD8 T cells in Susac syndrome. Random hexamers were used to reverse transcribe roughly 0.45 to 1 ug of RNA. TCRdb re-analysed the immunoSEQ multiplex PCR reads in MiXCR, keeping a single row per CDR3 protein. The data contain approximately 200,000 distinct CDR3 sequences, about 94% of them seen just once; the ten biggest clones take up around 0.15%. Specimen: CD8+ T cells from PBMCs. Every receptor here comes from a human donor with multiple sclerosis.

The chain is built from TRBV2 and TRBJ2-1; 10 bases are shared with TRBD2. This CDR3 has 14 residues. Germline V gene sequence: CDR1 SNHLY, CDR2 FYNNEI. The junction had 3 bases not matched to a gene; V was cut back by 6 bases and J by 4 bases. The CDR3, as DNA: TGTGCCAGCAGGAGCGGGAGGGTTTACAATGAGCAGTTCTTC. It yields the protein CASRSGRVYNEQFF.

The chain combines TRBV7-9 with TRBJ2-5; 8 bases map to TRBD1. CDR3 length: 17 residues. Trimming took 6 bases from V and 2 from J; bases not matched to a gene: 14. Germline V gene lookup returns CDR1 SEHNR and CDR2 FQNEAQ (reference sequence). The CDR3 loop is CASRPGQGHRSQETQYF. CDR3 bases: TGTGCCAGCAGACCCGGACAGGGCCACCGGTCACAAGAGACCCAGTACTTC.

This chain links TRBV30 with TRBJ2-3, with 7 bases lining up with TRBD2. CDR1 GTSNPN and CDR2 SVGIG come from the germline V gene (reference sequence). V was clipped by 4 bases and J by 4 bases; unmatched bases: 11. CDR3 size: 15 residues. DNA for the CDR3: TGTGCCTGGAACATGGGGGAGGGCCGTCCAGATACGCAGTATTTT. Residues: CAWNMGEGRPDTQYF.

The chain recombines TRBV12-3 or TRBV12-4 with TRBJ2-7, with D hard to call. The CDR3 runs 15 residues. V was trimmed by 5 bases and J by 6 bases, leaving 20 bases between them. CDR3 coding DNA: TGTGCCAGCAGTCCCCTCTCTCGGACGGGCAGCGAGCAGTACTTC. Its protein product is CASSPLSRTGSEQYF.

The chain is built from TRBV12-3 or TRBV12-4 and TRBJ2-1; TRBD2 is a possible D gene (6 bases). The V end lost 3 bases, the J end lost 9 bases, and 21 bases lay between the germline ends. This CDR3 is 16 amino acids long. CDR3 loop: CASSFSRSRDFTEQFF. DNA for the CDR3: TGTGCCAGCAGTTTTTCAAGGTCGCGGGACTTCACTGAGCAGTTCTTC.

The chain has TRBV12-2 and TRBJ1-5; the table's D call TRBD1 went unverified against the DNA. TRBV12-2 is a pseudogene. The CDR3 covers 15 residues. For the CDR3, the DNA is TGTGCAAGTCGCCACCCCTCCGTTGGAGGGGGTTTTATAGATTTT. This sequence encodes CASRHPSVGGGFIDF.

The chain employs TRBV7-9 and TRBJ2-3; D tentatively fits TRBD1 or TRBD2 (5 bases each). CDR3 length equals 15 residues. Between the trimmed V and J ends, which lost 4 bases and 8 bases, there was a span of 19 bases. Germline lookup yields CDR1 SEHNR and CDR2 FQNEAQ (reference sequence). This CDR3 reads CASSSPQDRDGTQYF. DNA of the CDR3: TGTGCCAGCAGCTCACCCCAGGACCGGGACGGTACGCAGTATTTT.

V usage is TRBV27 and J usage is TRBJ1-4; D is possibly TRBD1 (5 bases). The CDR3 spans 14 residues. The ends were cut back, 3 bases at V and 5 bases at J, with 10 bases in the middle. Germline-derived CDR1 and CDR2 are MNHEY and SMNVEV (reference sequence). In nucleotides, the CDR3 is TGTGCCAGCAGTTTCCAAAGGGACAATGAAAAACTGTTTTTT. It translates to CASSFQRDNEKLFF.

The rearrangement joins TRBV30 to TRBJ2-7; 8 bases line up with TRBD2. Germline V gene data show CDR1 as GTSNPN and CDR2 as SVGIG (reference sequence). The V gene end was trimmed by 7 bases and the J gene end by 1 base; junction bases not matched to a gene: 9. The CDR3 is 14 residues long. The CDR3 DNA reads as TGTGCCTTTGGGCCGGGACTAGATTCCTACGAGCAGTACTTC. Translated, it gives CAFGPGLDSYEQYF. Full variable domain (rest looked up from reference TRBV30 and TRBJ2-7): SQTIHQWPATLVQPVGSPLSLECTVEGTSNPNLYWYRQAAGRGLQLLFYSVGIGQISSEVPQNLSASRPQDRQFILSSKKLLLSDSGFYLCAFGPGLDSYEQYFGPGTRLTVT.

The V and J genes are TRBV15 and TRBJ1-5, with D perhaps matching TRBD1 (5 bases). This CDR3 comprises 15 residues. V gave up 1 base and J gave up 7 bases, with 14 bases separating them. CDR1 and CDR2 from the germline V gene are LNHNV and YYDKDF (reference sequence). Here the CDR3 DNA reads TGTGCCACCAGCAGAGCCGGCCAGGGTGAGCAGCCCCAGCATTTT. Amino acids: CATSRAGQGEQPQHF.

In its sample, this clonotype was seen once. The V call is TRBV27, the J call TRBJ1-5; maybe TRBD1 (5 bases). Germline V gene data show CDR1 as MNHEY and CDR2 as SMNVEV (reference sequence). The CDR3 contains 13 residues. V lost 10 bases and J 6 bases, leaving 16 bases between the germline ends. CDR3 sequence reads: CATAAGRFQPQHF. DNA of the CDR3: TGTGCCACCGCAGCAGGGAGGTTTCAGCCCCAGCATTTT.

The rearrangement links TRBV12-3 or TRBV12-4 to TRBJ2-7; D possibly matches TRBD1 or TRBD2 (5 bases each). V was cut by 3 bases and J by 3 bases, with 9 bases left in between. The CDR3 is 13 residues long. CDR3 protein: CASSFGGYYEQYF. For the CDR3, the DNA is TGTGCCAGCAGTTTTGGGGGTTACTACGAGCAGTACTTC.

V usage is TRBV29-1 and J usage is TRBJ1-1; D is unclear. The CDR3 loop spans 11 amino acids. CDR1 and CDR2 from the germline V gene are SQVTM and ANQGSEA. V lost 0 bases, J lost 4 bases, and 3 bases lay in between. The CDR3 sequence: CSVEEGTEAFF. CDR3 bases: TGCAGCGTTGAAGAAGGCACTGAAGCTTTCTTT. The whole variable domain, remainder taken from reference TRBV29-1 and TRBJ1-1, is SAVISQKPSRDICQRGTSLTIQCQVDSQVTMMFWYRQQPGQSLTLIATANQGSEATYESGFVIDKFPISRPNLTFSTLTVSNMSPEDSSIYLCSVEEGTEAFFGQGTRLTVV.

This sequence joins TRBV5-8 and TRBJ1-1; 8 nucleotides line up with TRBD1. Trimming took 4 bases from V and 4 from J; bases not matched to a gene: 9. The CDR3 covers 15 residues. Per germline, CDR1 SGHTS and CDR2 YDEGEE. Written as DNA, the CDR3 is TGTGCCAGCAGCCACAACGGGCAGGGGGCCACTGAAGCTTTCTTT. Residues: CASSHNGQGATEAFF.

V and J are TRBV28 and TRBJ2-1; D is possibly TRBD1 or TRBD2 (5 bases each). This CDR3 has 14 amino acids. Germline CDR1 reads MDHEN; CDR2 reads SYDVKM. Deletions cut 3 bases from V and 6 bases from J, with 12 bases between. CDR3 bases: TGTGCCAGCAGTTTTGGGGGTCCCGGCAATGAGCAGTTCTTC. Its translation is CASSFGGPGNEQFF.

This chain uses TRBV3-1 with TRBJ2-7; D possibly corresponds to TRBD1 (7 bases). Germline V gene lookup returns CDR1 LGHDT and CDR2 YNNKEL (reference sequence). With 5 bases removed from V and 2 bases from J, the gap between germline ends came to 16 bases. The CDR3 has 15 residues. CDR3 DNA: TGTGCCAGCAGCGAACTCCCAGGGGGGACCTACGAGCAGTACTTC. It yields the protein CASSELPGGTYEQYF.

The rearrangement uses TRBV2 and TRBJ1-6; D remains unclear. Germline CDR1 is SNHLY and CDR2 is FYNNEI. V lost 10 bases and J 0 bases, leaving 7 bases between the germline ends. The CDR3 consists of 13 residues. The CDR3 coding sequence is TGTGCCATCGCGAGCTCCTATAATTCACCCCTCCACTTT. Translating gives CAIASSYNSPLHF.

This chain connects TRBV27 to TRBJ1-1; D is ambiguous. The CDR3 is 15 residues long. V was trimmed by 1 base and J by 1 base, leaving 10 bases between them. Germline V gene data show CDR1 as MNHEY and CDR2 as SMNVEV (reference sequence). The CDR3 bases are TGTGCCAGCAGTTTATATGGGGTGGCGAACACTGAAGCTTTCTTT. It is translated as CASSLYGVANTEAFF.

V and J are TRBV10-3 and TRBJ2-7, with D possibly matching TRBD1 (6 bases). The V end was cut by 11 bases, the J end by 2 bases, with 19 bases between. Per the germline V gene, CDR1 is ENHRY and CDR2 is SYGVKD. The CDR3 covers 14 residues. CDR3 residues: CAANPGDGPYEQYF. The CDR3 coding sequence is TGTGCCGCGAACCCAGGGGACGGTCCCTACGAGCAGTACTTC.

As DNA, the CDR3 is TGCGCCAGCAGCCAAGATCAGCTGGACACTGAAGCTTTCTTT. As protein: CASSQDQLDTEAFF. J is TRBJ1-1 and V is TRBV4-3; D call uncertain. Germline V gene data show CDR1 as LGHNA and CDR2 as YSLEER. Trimming removed 0 bases at V and 3 bases at J, with 8 bases between. The CDR3 consists of 14 residues.